The present entry profiles one T cell receptor beta chain with its context. Its antigen is currently unknown. The CDR3 is 12 amino acids. The V end lost 4 bases, the J end lost 2 bases, and 8 bases lay between the germline ends. Per germline, CDR1 DFQATT and CDR2 SNEGSKA (reference sequence). This entry comes from a study of T-cell memory formation after mild COVID-19. Regarding the study as a whole: Some clones that responded were present in memory (sampled pre-infection), which suggests cross-reactive memory joined. What remained unconfirmed was the SARS-CoV-2 specificity of second-wave clones peaking on day 37.

The authors produced TCR alpha and TCR beta cDNA libraries with sample barcodes and UMIs by 5'RACE using constant-segment primers. TCRdb used MiXCR to reprocess the 5' RACE reads, holding one entry per CDR3 protein. This table holds 550,000 to 700,000 distinct CDR3 sequences, over 15% found once. This TCR came from an adult woman who had mild COVID-19 (a few samples of this study predate the infection). Cell type and time point are not known. The sequencing input was PBMCs or a T cell subset sorted from them (not recorded which). This chain connects TRBV20-1 to TRBJ1-1, with D perhaps TRBD1 (5 bases). The CDR3 region is CSAIGGNTEAFF. The DNA of the CDR3 is TGCAGTGCTATTGGGGGTAACACTGAAGCTTTCTTT.